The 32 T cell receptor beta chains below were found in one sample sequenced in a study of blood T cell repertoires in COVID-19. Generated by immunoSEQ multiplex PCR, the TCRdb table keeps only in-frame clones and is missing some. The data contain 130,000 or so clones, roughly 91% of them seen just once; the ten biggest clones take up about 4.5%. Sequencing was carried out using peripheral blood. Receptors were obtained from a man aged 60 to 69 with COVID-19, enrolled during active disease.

CDR3 sequence (DNA): TGTGCCAGCTCACCTGCTGCTAGCGGTTTAACCTACAATGAGCAGTTCTTC. It encodes CASSPAASGLTYNEQFF. This chain uses TRBV18 with TRBJ2-1; TRBD2 aligns across 7 bases. The germline V gene encodes CDR1 KGHSH and CDR2 LQKENI. The CDR3 is 17 amino acids. J was trimmed by 2 bases and V by 3 bases; bases with no gene match: 10.

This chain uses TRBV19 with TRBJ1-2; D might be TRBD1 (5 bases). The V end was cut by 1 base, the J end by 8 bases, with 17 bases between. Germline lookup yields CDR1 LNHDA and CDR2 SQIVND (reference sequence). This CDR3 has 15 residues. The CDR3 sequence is CASSIGAGSSQGYTF. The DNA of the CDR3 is TGTGCCAGTAGTATAGGGGCAGGGTCGTCTCAAGGCTACACCTTC.

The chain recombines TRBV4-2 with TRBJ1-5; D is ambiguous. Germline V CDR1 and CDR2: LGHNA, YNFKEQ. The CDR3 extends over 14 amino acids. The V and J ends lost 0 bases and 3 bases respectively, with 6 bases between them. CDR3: CASSQDGINQPQHF. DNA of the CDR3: TGTGCCAGCAGCCAAGACGGGATCAATCAGCCCCAGCATTTT.

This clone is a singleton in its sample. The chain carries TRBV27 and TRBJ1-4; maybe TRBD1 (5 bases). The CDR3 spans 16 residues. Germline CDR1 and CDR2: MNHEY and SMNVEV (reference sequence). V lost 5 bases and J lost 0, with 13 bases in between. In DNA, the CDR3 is TGTGCCAGCAGTGCGACACAGGCGGCAACTAATGAAAAACTGTTTTTT. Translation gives CASSATQAATNEKLFF.

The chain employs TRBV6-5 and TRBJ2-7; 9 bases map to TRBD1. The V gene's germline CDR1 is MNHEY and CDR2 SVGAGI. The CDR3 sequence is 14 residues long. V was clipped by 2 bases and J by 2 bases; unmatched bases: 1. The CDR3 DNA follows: TGTGCCAGCAGTTACGGGACAGGGACCTACGAGCAGTACTTC. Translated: CASSYGTGTYEQYF.

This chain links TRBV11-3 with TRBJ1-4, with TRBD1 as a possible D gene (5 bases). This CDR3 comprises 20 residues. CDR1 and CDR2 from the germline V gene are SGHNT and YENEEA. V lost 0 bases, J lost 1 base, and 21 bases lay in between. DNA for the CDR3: TGTGCCAGCAGCTTAGAACTTGGGGCAGGGAAGGTGGGAACTAATGAAAAACTGTTTTTT. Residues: CASSLELGAGKVGTNEKLFF.

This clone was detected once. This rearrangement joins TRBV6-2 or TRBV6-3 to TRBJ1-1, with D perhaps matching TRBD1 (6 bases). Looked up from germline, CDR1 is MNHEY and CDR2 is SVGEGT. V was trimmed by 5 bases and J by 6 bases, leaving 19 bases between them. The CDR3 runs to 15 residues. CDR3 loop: CASSPMGAENAEAFF. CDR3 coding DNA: TGTGCCAGCAGTCCCATGGGGGCCGAAAACGCTGAAGCTTTCTTT.

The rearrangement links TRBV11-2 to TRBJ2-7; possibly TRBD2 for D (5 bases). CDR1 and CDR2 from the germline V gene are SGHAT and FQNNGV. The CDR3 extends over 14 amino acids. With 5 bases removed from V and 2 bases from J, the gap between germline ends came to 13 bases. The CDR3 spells CASSHPSGTYEQYF. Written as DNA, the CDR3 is TGTGCCAGCAGCCACCCCTCGGGAACCTACGAGCAGTACTTC.

The CDR3 loop is CASRVRDRGDEQYF. CDR3 sequence (DNA): TGTGCCAGCAGGGTCCGGGACAGGGGGGACGAGCAGTACTTC. The chain links TRBV7-2 to TRBJ2-7; 11 nucleotides line up with TRBD1. The CDR3 totals 14 residues. Germline assignment: CDR1 SGHTA and CDR2 FQGNSA. V dropped 6 bases and J dropped 5; count of bases not matched to a gene: 6. Full variable domain (rest looked up from reference TRBV7-2 and TRBJ2-7): GAGVSQSPSNKVTEKGKDVELRCDPISGHTALYWYRQSLGQGLEFLIYFQGNSAPDKSGLPSDRFSAERTGGSVSTLTIQRTQQEDSAVYLCASRVRDRGDEQYFGPGTRLTVT.

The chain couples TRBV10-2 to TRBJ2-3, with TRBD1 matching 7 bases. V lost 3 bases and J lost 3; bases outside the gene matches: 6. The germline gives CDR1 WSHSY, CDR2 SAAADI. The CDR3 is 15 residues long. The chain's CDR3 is CASSDIGGRTDTQYF. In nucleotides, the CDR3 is TGCGCCAGCAGTGATATAGGGGGCAGGACAGATACGCAGTATTTT.

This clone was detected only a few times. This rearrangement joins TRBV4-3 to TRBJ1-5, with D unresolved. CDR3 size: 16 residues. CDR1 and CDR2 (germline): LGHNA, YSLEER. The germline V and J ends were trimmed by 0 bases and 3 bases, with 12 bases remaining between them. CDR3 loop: CASSQDPGDPNQPQHF. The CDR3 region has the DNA TGCGCCAGCAGCCAAGATCCCGGAGACCCCAATCAGCCCCAGCATTTT.

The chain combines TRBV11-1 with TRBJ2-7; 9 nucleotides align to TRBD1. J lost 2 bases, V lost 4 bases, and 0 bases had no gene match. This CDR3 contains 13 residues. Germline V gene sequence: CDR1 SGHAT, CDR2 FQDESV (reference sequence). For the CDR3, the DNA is TGTGCCAGCAGCTGGGACAGGGCCTACGAGCAGTACTTC. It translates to CASSWDRAYEQYF.

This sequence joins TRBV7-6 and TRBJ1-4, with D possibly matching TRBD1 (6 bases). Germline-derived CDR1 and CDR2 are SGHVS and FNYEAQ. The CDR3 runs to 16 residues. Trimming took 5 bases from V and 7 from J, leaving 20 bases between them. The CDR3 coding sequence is TGTGCCAGCAGCCCCCGAAGACAGGCCAGCGGTGAAAAACTGTTTTTT. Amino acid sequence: CASSPRRQASGEKLFF.

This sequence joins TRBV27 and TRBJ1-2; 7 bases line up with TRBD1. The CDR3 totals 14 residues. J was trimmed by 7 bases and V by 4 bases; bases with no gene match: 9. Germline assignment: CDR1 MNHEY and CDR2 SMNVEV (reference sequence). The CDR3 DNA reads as TGTGCCAGCAGTTCGGCGACAGGGACGGGTGGCTACACCTTC. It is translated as CASSSATGTGGYTF.

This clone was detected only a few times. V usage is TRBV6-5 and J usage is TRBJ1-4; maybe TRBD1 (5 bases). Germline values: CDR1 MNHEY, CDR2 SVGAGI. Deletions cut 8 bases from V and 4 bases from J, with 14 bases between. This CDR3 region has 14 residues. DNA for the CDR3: TGTGCCAGCGACCAGGGATCCTATAATGAAAAACTGTTTTTT. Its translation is CASDQGSYNEKLFF.

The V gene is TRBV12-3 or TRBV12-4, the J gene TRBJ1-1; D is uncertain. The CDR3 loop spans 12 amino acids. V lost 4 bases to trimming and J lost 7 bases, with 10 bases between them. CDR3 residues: CASSYVRNEAFF. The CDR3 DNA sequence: TGTGCCAGCAGTTATGTGAGGAATGAAGCTTTCTTT.

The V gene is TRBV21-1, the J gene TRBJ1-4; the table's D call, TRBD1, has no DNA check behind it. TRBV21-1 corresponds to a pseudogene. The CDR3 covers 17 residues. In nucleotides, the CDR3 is TGTGCCAGCAGCAGACGGCCCCAAGGGGTCGTTAATGAAAAACTGTTTTTT. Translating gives CASSRRPQGVVNEKLFF.

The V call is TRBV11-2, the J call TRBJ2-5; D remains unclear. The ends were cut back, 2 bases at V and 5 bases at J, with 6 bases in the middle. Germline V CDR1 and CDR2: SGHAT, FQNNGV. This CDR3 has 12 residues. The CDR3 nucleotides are TGTGCCAGCAGCTTAATGTCGGAGACCCAGTACTTC. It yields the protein CASSLMSETQYF.

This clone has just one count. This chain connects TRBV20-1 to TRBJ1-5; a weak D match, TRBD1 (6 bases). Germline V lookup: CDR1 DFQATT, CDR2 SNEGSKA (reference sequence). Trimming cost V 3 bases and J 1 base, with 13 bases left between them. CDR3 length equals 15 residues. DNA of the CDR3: TGCAGTGCTAGTGTAGGGGGGGGGAGCAATCAGCCCCAGCATTTT. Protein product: CSASVGGGSNQPQHF.

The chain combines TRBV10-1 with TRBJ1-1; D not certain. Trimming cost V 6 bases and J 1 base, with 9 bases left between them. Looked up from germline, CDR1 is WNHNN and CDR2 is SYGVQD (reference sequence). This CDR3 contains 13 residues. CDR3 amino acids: CASRASGNTEAFF. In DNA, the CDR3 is TGCGCCAGCAGGGCCTCGGGGAACACTGAAGCTTTCTTT.

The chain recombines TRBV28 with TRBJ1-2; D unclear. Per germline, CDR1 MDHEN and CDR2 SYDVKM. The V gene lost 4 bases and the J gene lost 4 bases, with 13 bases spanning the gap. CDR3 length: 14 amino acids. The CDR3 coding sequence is TGTGCCAGCAGTTCCCGCCCGGGAACCTATGGCTACACCTTC. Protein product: CASSSRPGTYGYTF.

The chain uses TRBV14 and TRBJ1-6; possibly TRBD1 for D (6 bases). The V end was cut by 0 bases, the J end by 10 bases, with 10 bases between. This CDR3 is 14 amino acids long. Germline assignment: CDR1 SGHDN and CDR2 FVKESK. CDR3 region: CASSQDRGLSPLHF. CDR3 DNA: TGTGCCAGCAGCCAAGACAGGGGCTTGTCACCCCTCCACTTT.

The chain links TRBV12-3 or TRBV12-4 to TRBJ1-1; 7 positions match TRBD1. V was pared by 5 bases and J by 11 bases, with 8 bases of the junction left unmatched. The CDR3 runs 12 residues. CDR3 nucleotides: TGTGCCAGCAGTCCCGAGGGGGCGGGGGCTTTCTTT. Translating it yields CASSPEGAGAFF.

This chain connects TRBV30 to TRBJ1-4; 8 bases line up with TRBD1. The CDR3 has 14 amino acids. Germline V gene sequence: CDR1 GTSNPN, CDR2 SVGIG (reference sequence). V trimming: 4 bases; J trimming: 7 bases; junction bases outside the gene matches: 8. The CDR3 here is CAWKVGRGLEKLFF. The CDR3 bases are TGTGCCTGGAAAGTAGGCAGGGGGCTTGAAAAACTGTTTTTT.

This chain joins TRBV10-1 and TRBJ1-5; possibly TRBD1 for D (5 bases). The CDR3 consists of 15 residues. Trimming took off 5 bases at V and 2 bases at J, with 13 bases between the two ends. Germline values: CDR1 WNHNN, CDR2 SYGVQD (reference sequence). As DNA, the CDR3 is TGCGCCAGCAGTTTGCCCGGCAGGGGCAATCAGCCCCAGCATTTT. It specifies CASSLPGRGNQPQHF.

In nucleotides, the CDR3 is TGTGCCAGCAGCTTTAACAGGGGAGGCAATCAGCCCCAGCATTTT. This codes for CASSFNRGGNQPQHF. The genes are TRBV5-6 and TRBJ1-5; 7 nucleotides match TRBD1. Germline V gene lookup returns CDR1 SGHDT and CDR2 YYEEEE. V dropped 2 bases and J dropped 2; count of bases not matched to a gene: 4. The CDR3 runs 15 residues. Looking up the rest from reference TRBV5-6 and TRBJ1-5 gives the full variable domain: DAGVTQSPTHLIKTRGQQVTLRCSPKSGHDTVSWYQQALGQGPQFIFQYYEEEERQRGNFPDRFSGHQFPNYSSELNVNALLLGDSALYLCASSFNRGGNQPQHFGDGTRLSIL.

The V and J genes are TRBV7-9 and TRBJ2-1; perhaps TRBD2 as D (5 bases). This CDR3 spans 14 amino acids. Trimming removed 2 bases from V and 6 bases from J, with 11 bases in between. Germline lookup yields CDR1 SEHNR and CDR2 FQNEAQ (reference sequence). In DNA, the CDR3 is TGTGCCAGCAGCTTATCCGCTAGCTCCAATGAGCAGTTCTTC. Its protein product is CASSLSASSNEQFF.

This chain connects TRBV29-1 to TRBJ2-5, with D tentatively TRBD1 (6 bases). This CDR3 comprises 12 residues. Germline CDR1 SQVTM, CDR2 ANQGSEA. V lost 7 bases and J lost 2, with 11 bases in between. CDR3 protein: CSAGQSQETQYF. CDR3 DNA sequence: TGCAGCGCCGGACAGTCTCAAGAGACCCAGTACTTC.

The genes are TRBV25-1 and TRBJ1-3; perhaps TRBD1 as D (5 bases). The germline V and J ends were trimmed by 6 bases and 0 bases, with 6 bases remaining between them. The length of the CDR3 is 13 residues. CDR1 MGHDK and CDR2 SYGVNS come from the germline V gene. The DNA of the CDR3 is TGTGCCAGCAGCAGGGACTCTGGAAACACCATATATTTT. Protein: CASSRDSGNTIYF.

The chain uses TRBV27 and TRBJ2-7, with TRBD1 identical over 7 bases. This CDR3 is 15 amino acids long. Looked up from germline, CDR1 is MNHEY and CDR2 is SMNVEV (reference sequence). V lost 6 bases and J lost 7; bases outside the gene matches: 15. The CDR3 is CASSLLPTGSTEQYF. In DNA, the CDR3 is TGTGCCAGCAGCCTCCTTCCGACAGGGTCTACGGAGCAGTACTTC.

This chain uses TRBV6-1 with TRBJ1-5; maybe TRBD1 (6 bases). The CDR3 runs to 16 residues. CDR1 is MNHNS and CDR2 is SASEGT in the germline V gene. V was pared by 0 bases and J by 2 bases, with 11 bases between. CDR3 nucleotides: TGTGCCAGCAGTGAAGCGGTACAGGGTGGCAATCAGCCCCAGCATTTT. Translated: CASSEAVQGGNQPQHF.

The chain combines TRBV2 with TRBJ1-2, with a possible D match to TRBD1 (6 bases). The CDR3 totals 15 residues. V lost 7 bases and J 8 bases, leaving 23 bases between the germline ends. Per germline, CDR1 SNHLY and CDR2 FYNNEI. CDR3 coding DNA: TGTGCCAGCACCGGCCCCCAGGGGATGGTTGGGGGCTACACCTTC. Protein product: CASTGPQGMVGGYTF.